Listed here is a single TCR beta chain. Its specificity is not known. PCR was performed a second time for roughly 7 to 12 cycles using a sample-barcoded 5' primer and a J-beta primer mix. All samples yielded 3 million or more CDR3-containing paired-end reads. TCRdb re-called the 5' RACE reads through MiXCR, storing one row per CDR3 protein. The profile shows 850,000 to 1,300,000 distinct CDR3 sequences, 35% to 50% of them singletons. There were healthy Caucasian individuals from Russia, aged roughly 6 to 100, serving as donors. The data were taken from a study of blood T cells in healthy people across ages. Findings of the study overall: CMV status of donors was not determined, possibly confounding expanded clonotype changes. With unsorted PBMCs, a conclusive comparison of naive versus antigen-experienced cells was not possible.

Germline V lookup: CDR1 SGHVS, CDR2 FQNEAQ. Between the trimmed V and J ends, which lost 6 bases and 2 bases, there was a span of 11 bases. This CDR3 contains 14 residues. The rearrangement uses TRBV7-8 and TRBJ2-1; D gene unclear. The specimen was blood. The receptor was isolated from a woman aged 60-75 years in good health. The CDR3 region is CASSAGPPYNEQFF. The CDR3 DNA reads TGTGCCAGCAGTGCCGGGCCCCCCTACAATGAGCAGTTCTTC. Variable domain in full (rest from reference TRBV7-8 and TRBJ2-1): GAGVSQSPRYKVAKRGQDVALRCDPISGHVSLFWYQQALGQGPEFLTYFQNEAQLDKSGLPSDRFFAERPEGSVSTLKIQRTQQEDSAVYLCASSAGPPYNEQFFGPGTRLTVL.